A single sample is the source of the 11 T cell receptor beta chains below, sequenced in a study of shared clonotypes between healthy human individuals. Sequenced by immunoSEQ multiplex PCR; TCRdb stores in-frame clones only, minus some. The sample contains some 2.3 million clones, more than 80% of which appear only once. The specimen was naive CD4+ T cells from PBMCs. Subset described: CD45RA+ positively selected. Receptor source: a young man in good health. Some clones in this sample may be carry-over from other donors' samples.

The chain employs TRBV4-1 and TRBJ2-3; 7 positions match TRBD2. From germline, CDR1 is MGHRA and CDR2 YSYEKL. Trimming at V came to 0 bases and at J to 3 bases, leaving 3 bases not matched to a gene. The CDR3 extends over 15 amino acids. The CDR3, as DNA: TGCGCCAGCAGCCAAGATGGGCGGGAGACAGATACGCAGTATTTT. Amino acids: CASSQDGRETDTQYF.

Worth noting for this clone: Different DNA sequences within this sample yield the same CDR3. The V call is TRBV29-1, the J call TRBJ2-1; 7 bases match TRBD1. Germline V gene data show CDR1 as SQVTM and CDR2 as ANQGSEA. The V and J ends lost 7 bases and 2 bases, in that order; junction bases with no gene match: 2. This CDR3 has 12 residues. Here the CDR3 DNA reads TGCAGCGCGGACAGGACCTACAATGAGCAGTTCTTC. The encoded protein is CSADRTYNEQFF.

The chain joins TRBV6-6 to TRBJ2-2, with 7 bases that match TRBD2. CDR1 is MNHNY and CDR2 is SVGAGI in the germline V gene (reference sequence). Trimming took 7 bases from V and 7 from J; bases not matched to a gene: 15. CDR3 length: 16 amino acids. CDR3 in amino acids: CASTRTGGSEVGELFF. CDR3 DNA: TGTGCCAGCACCAGGACGGGCGGGAGTGAGGTCGGGGAGCTGTTTTTT.

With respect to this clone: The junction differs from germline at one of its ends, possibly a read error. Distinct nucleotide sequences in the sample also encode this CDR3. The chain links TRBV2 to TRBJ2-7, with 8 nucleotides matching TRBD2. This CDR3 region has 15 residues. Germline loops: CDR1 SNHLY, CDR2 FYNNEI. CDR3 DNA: TGTGCCAGTAGTGAAGCGGGAGCTAGCGCGTACGAGCAGTACTTC. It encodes CASSEAGASAYEQYF. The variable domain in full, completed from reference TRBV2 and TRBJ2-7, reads EPEVTQTPSHQVTQMGQEVILRCVPISNHLYFYWYRQILGQKVEFLVSFYNNEISEKSEIFDDQFSVERPDGSNFTLKIRSTKLEDSAMYFCASSEAGASAYEQYFGPGTRLTVT.

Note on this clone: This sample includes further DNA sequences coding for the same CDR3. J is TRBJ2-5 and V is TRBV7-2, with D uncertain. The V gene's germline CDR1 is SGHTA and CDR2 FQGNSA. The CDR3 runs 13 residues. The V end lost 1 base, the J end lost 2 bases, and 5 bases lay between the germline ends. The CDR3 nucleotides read TGTGCCAGCAGCTTAGGGCAGCAAGAGACCCAGTACTTC. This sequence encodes CASSLGQQETQYF.

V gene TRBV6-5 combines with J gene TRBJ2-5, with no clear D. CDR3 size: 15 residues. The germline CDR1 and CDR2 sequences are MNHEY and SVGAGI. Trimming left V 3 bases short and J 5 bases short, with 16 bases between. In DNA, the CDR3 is TGTGCCAGCAGTTATCGAGGCCCGGGCGCTGAGACCCAGTACTTC. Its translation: CASSYRGPGAETQYF.

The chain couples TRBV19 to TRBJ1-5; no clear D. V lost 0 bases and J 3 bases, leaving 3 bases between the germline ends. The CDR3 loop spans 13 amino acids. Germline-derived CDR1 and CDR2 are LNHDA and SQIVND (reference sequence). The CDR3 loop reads CASSIDPNQPQHF. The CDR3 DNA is TGTGCCAGTAGTATAGATCCCAATCAGCCCCAGCATTTT.

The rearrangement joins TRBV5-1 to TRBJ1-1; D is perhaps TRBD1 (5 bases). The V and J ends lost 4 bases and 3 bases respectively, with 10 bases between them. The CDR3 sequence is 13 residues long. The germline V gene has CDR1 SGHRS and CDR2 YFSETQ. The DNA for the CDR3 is TGCGCCAGCAGCCGGGGCCGGGACACTGAAGCTTTCTTT. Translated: CASSRGRDTEAFF. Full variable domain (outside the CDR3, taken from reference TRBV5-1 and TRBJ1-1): KAGVTQTPRYLIKTRGQQVTLSCSPISGHRSVSWYQQTPGQGLQFLFEYFSETQRNKGNFPGRFSGRQFSNSRSEMNVSTLELGDSALYLCASSRGRDTEAFFGQGTRLTVV.

This chain's CDR3 is CASSAGGIDTGELFF. CDR3 sequence (DNA): TGTGCCAGTAGTGCAGGGGGCATCGACACCGGGGAGCTGTTTTTT. V and J are TRBV19 and TRBJ2-2; TRBD1 matches at 8 bases. The CDR3 runs to 15 residues. Germline CDR1 reads LNHDA; CDR2 reads SQIVND (reference sequence). The ends lost 5 bases at V and 3 bases at J; junction bases unmatched: 5.

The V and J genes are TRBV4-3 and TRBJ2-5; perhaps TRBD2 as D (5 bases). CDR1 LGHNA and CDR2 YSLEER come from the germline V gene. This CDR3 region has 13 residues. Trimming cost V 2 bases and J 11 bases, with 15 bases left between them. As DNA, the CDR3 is TGCGCCAGCAGCCAAATCCCCTCCTGGGAGCAGTACTTC. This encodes CASSQIPSWEQYF.

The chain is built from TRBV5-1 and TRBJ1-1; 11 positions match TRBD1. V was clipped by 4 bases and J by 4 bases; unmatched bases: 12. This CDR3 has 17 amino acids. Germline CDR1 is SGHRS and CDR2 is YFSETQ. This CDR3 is CASSLGTGGWVGTEAFF. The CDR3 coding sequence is TGCGCCAGCAGCCTAGGGACAGGGGGATGGGTAGGCACTGAAGCTTTCTTT. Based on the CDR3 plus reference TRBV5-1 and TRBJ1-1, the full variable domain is KAGVTQTPRYLIKTRGQQVTLSCSPISGHRSVSWYQQTPGQGLQFLFEYFSETQRNKGNFPGRFSGRQFSNSRSEMNVSTLELGDSALYLCASSLGTGGWVGTEAFFGQGTRLTVV.